What follows are 21 T cell receptor beta chains derived from one specimen sequenced in a study of cytomegalovirus exposure and HLA in healthy donors. Researchers ran the PCR with 60 Vbeta and 13 Jbeta primers. Measured with immunoSEQ multiplex PCR; TCRdb has only the in-frame clones, and not every one. The sample holds 85,000 to 90,000 clones; 65% to 80% are singletons and the top ten take around 9.1%. The sample comprised PBMCs. All receptors come from a man aged 25 to 40 in good health and CMV-seropositive.

This chain connects TRBV7-8 to TRBJ2-3; D may be TRBD1 (6 bases). This CDR3 contains 16 residues. Germline assignment: CDR1 SGHVS and CDR2 FQNEAQ. The V gene lost 3 bases and the J gene lost 4 bases, with 17 bases spanning the gap. The CDR3 loop reads CASSFGQPLGSDTQYF. In DNA, the CDR3 is TGTGCCAGCAGCTTTGGACAGCCTCTGGGGTCAGATACGCAGTATTTT.

This chain connects TRBV6-5 to TRBJ1-2; D may be TRBD1 (6 bases). The CDR3 is 12 amino acids. V shed 6 bases and J shed 6 bases, with 11 bases lying between them. Germline-derived CDR1 and CDR2 are MNHEY and SVGAGI. In DNA, the CDR3 is TGTGCCAGCAGACGAACAGGGCATGGCTACACCTTC. Residues: CASRRTGHGYTF.

V usage is TRBV27 and J usage is TRBJ2-1; 9 bases fit TRBD2. The germline V gene encodes CDR1 MNHEY and CDR2 SMNVEV (reference sequence). The J segment lost 4 bases and the V segment lost 2 bases, leaving 3 bases of the junction unmatched. This CDR3 comprises 15 residues. Here the CDR3 reads CASSLIAGGYNEQFF. In DNA form, the CDR3 reads TGTGCCAGCAGTTTAATTGCGGGGGGGTACAATGAGCAGTTCTTC.

This clone was picked up one time. The chain employs TRBV7-6 and TRBJ1-3; tentatively, D is TRBD1 (5 bases). Germline V gives CDR1 SGHVS, CDR2 FNYEAQ. The V end lost 5 bases, the J end lost 2 bases, and 13 bases lay between the germline ends. This CDR3 is 15 amino acids long. In DNA, the CDR3 is TGTGCCAGCAGCACCCAGGGTACCCCTGGAAACACCATATATTTT. Its protein is CASSTQGTPGNTIYF.

CDR3 coding DNA: TGTGCCAGCAGCTTCGAGGGTTCTGAAGCTTTCTTT. Translation: CASSFEGSEAFF. The chain joins TRBV5-8 to TRBJ1-1, with D unresolved. With 2 bases removed from V and 6 bases from J, the gap between germline ends came to 8 bases. Germline-derived CDR1 and CDR2 are SGHTS and YDEGEE. This CDR3 has 12 residues. The full variable domain, rest sourced from reference TRBV5-8 and TRBJ1-1, is EAGVTQSPTHLIKTRGQQATLRCSPISGHTSVYWYQQALGLGLQFLLWYDEGEERNRGNFPPRFSGRQFPNYSSELNVNALELEDSALYLCASSFEGSEAFFGQGTRLTVV.

The genes are TRBV15 and TRBJ2-7, with TRBD1 as a possible D gene (5 bases). This CDR3 has 12 amino acids. Trimming took 0 bases from V and 5 from J, leaving 5 bases between them. Germline-derived CDR1 and CDR2 are LNHNV and YYDKDF (reference sequence). The CDR3 DNA follows: TGTGCCACCAGCAGAGACAGGGACGAGCAGTACTTC. Its protein is CATSRDRDEQYF.

This clone was counted a few times. The rearrangement links TRBV4-2 to TRBJ1-4; the D gene is possibly TRBD1 (6 bases). The germline V gene has CDR1 LGHNA and CDR2 YNFKEQ. The CDR3 sequence is 15 residues long. V shed 1 base and J shed 7 bases, with 13 bases lying between them. As DNA, the CDR3 is TGTGCCAGCAGCCAAGTACAGGCAGGGGTTGAAAAACTGTTTTTT. Translation: CASSQVQAGVEKLFF.

The chain is built from TRBV30 and TRBJ2-5; 7 bases are a match to TRBD1. Germline loops: CDR1 GTSNPN, CDR2 SVGIG (reference sequence). The V segment lost 3 bases and the J segment 0 bases; nucleotides outside the gene matches: 4. CDR3 size: 14 residues. The CDR3 DNA reads TGTGCCTGGAGCGAACAGGGGTACCAAGAGACCCAGTACTTC. Its protein is CAWSEQGYQETQYF.

The chain has TRBV11-2 and TRBJ2-7; 7 nucleotides line up with TRBD2. Germline CDR1 reads SGHAT; CDR2 reads FQNNGV. The CDR3 runs to 15 residues. J was trimmed by 0 bases and V by 0 bases; bases with no gene match: 2. The CDR3 nucleotides are TGTGCCAGCAGCTTAGAAGCGGGGAGCTCCTACGAGCAGTACTTC. Translation gives CASSLEAGSSYEQYF.

The V and J genes are TRBV5-8 and TRBJ1-2; maybe TRBD1 (6 bases). In germline, CDR1 is SGHTS, CDR2 YDEGEE. The V end lost 3 bases, the J end lost 4 bases, and 13 bases lay between the germline ends. The CDR3 is 14 residues long. For the CDR3, the DNA is TGTGCCAGCAGCTCCTACAGGGATGGCTATGGCTACACCTTC. This codes for CASSSYRDGYGYTF.

J is TRBJ2-6 and V is TRBV5-1; D remains unclear. Germline V gene lookup returns CDR1 SGHRS and CDR2 YFSETQ. The V and J ends lost 1 base and 1 base respectively, with 12 bases between them. CDR3 size: 17 residues. The CDR3 DNA sequence: TGCGCCAGCAGCTTGTACCTAGGAGATTCTGGGGCCAACGTCCTGACTTTC. It is translated as CASSLYLGDSGANVLTF.

The V call is TRBV19, the J call TRBJ2-1; TRBD1 matches 7 bases. Germline V gives CDR1 LNHDA, CDR2 SQIVND (reference sequence). With V trimmed by 4 bases and J by 5 bases, 8 bases remained unmatched. CDR3 length: 15 residues. CDR3 protein: CASSRQGTFNNEQFF. CDR3 nucleotide sequence: TGTGCCAGTAGTAGACAGGGAACCTTTAACAATGAGCAGTTCTTC.

The chain joins TRBV11-2 to TRBJ1-1; 8 nucleotides agree with TRBD1. CDR1 is SGHAT and CDR2 is FQNNGV in the germline V gene. This CDR3 has 15 amino acids. V lost 2 bases, J lost 3 bases, and 5 bases stayed unmatched. CDR3 loop: CASSLRDRHYTEAFF. CDR3 coding DNA: TGTGCCAGCAGCTTAAGGGACAGGCATTACACTGAAGCTTTCTTT. Drawing the rest from reference TRBV11-2 and TRBJ1-1, the complete variable domain is EAGVAQSPRYKIIEKRQSVAFWCNPISGHATLYWYQQILGQGPKLLIQFQNNGVVDDSQLPKDRFSAERLKGVDSTLKIQPAKLEDSAVYLCASSLRDRHYTEAFFGQGTRLTVV.

This chain's CDR3 is CASSQDTTGSGYTF. The CDR3 coding sequence is TGCGCCAGCAGCCAAGATACAACAGGGAGCGGCTACACCTTC. V usage is TRBV4-3 and J usage is TRBJ1-2; D perhaps matches TRBD1 (6 bases). Germline lookup yields CDR1 LGHNA and CDR2 YSLEER. This CDR3 contains 14 residues. V lost 0 bases to trimming and J lost 8 bases, with 13 bases between them.

The chain uses TRBV7-9 and TRBJ1-2, with D perhaps matching TRBD1 (6 bases). Trimming removed 4 bases from V and 11 bases from J, with 14 bases in between. The V gene's germline CDR1 is SEHNR and CDR2 FQNEAQ (reference sequence). CDR3 length: 12 amino acids. The CDR3 nucleotides read TGTGCCAGCAGCTCCGGAAAGGGGGTATACACCTTC. Protein: CASSSGKGVYTF.

Here the CDR3 DNA reads TGTGCCAGCAGCTTCATGAGACAGGGGGAGTACTTC. Residues: CASSFMRQGEYF. The rearrangement joins TRBV5-6 to TRBJ2-5; 9 nucleotides line up with TRBD1. V lost 2 bases, J lost 12 bases, and 5 bases stayed unmatched. This CDR3 comprises 12 residues. In germline, CDR1 is SGHDT, CDR2 YYEEEE.

The DNA of the CDR3 is TGCAGCGTTGGGGGGACAGGGGCCCAAGAGACCCAGTACTTC. Its protein is CSVGGTGAQETQYF. This rearrangement joins TRBV29-1 to TRBJ2-5, with 10 nucleotides matching TRBD1. This CDR3 is built from 14 residues. The trim removed 4 bases at V and 1 base at J, leaving 3 bases unmatched. Germline V gives CDR1 SQVTM, CDR2 ANQGSEA.

V usage is TRBV19 and J usage is TRBJ2-3; 7 nucleotides match TRBD1. The CDR3 has 15 amino acids. Germline-derived CDR1 and CDR2 are LNHDA and SQIVND (reference sequence). Trimming at V came to 1 base and at J to 0 bases, leaving 1 base not matched to a gene. The CDR3 is CASSIGDRSTDTQYF. CDR3 DNA sequence: TGTGCCAGTAGTATAGGGGACAGAAGCACAGATACGCAGTATTTT.

This clone was seen once. The V gene is TRBV6-6, the J gene TRBJ2-5; 8 bases agree with TRBD2. The CDR3 is made up of 14 amino acids. Germline CDR1 is MNHNY and CDR2 is SVGAGI (reference sequence). Unmatched junction bases numbered 8, after V lost 0 bases and J lost 11 bases. CDR3 nucleotides: TGTGCCAGCAGTTACTCGCGGGGGGCGGAGGAGCAGTACTTC. Its translation: CASSYSRGAEEQYF.

This clone was seen just once. This chain joins TRBV28 and TRBJ1-2, with 9 bases identical to TRBD1. CDR3 length equals 14 residues. V lost 1 base, J lost 8 bases, and 5 bases stayed unmatched. CDR1 is MDHEN, CDR2 SYDVKM, per germline. The CDR3 DNA reads TGTGCCAGCAGTTTATCAGGACAGGGGCGAGGCTACACCTTC. Residues: CASSLSGQGRGYTF.

This clone was seen a handful of times. The genes are TRBV30 and TRBJ2-2; D perhaps matches TRBD2 (7 bases). Germline V gene sequence: CDR1 GTSNPN, CDR2 SVGIG (reference sequence). The V end lost 7 bases, the J end lost 3 bases, and 18 bases lay between the germline ends. The CDR3 length is 15 residues. CDR3 in DNA: TGTGCCTTCACCCTAGGGAGGGGGTACACCGGGGAGCTGTTTTTT. Encoded protein: CAFTLGRGYTGELFF.